These T cell receptor beta chains were read from a single sample in a study of T-cell reconstitution after alpha-beta-depleted transplantation in children. Each CDR3 protein gets one entry after TCRdb re-called the PCR reads with MiXCR. The table lists 200,000 to 250,000 distinct CDR3 sequences, about a tenth of them singletons. The sequencing here drew on PBMCs from the stem cell graft donor, taken from the stem cell graft. The receptor source for this set is a human donor who donated a stem cell graft to a child with acute lymphoblastic leukemia. Each CDR3 is given with its conserved first and last residue. The D gene is left open where the match is weak. Clone sizes are given selectively: once, few, many, or a class where the clone is expanded.

>TRBV27|TRBJ2-2|few|-
CASSLSRGTTGELFF
TGTGCCAGCAGTTTATCCCGAGGGACCACCGGGGAGCTGTTTTTT
>TRBV29-1|TRBJ2-5|few|-
CSVVRMEETQYF
TGCAGCGTTGTCCGTATGGAAGAGACCCAGTACTTC
>TRBV7-9|TRBJ2-3|many|-
CASSSSRGLDTQYF
TGTGCCAGCAGCTCCTCACGGGGGTTAGATACGCAGTATTTT
>TRBV20-1|TRBJ1-3|-|TRBD1
CSADRESSGNTIYF
TGCAGTGCCGACAGGGAGAGCTCTGGAAACACCATATATTTT
>TRBV6-5|TRBJ2-7|few|-
CASSYRGRYEQYF
TGTGCCAGCAGTTACCGGGGACGGTACGAGCAGTACTTC
>TRBV6-2/TRBV6-3|TRBJ1-5|few|TRBD1
CASSYTGTGVTQPQHF
TGTGCCAGCAGTTACACCGGGACAGGGGTTACTCAGCCCCAGCATTTT
>TRBV4-1|TRBJ1-5|many|-
CASSPKREASRDSNQPQHF
TGCGCCAGCAGCCCTAAGCGAGAGGCCTCGAGAGATAGCAATCAGCCCCAGCATTTT
>TRBV6-5|TRBJ2-1|-|-
CASSYSDEFF
TGTGCCAGCAGTTACTCGGACGAGTTCTTC
>TRBV7-7|TRBJ1-2|-|-
CASSLRPDTSNYGYTF
TGTGCCAGCAGCTTAAGGCCAGATACATCTAACTATGGCTACACCTTC
>TRBV4-2|TRBJ2-1|-|TRBD1
CASSQDPTGTGEGNEQFF
TGTGCCAGCAGCCAAGATCCTACCGGGACAGGGGAAGGTAATGAGCAGTTCTTC